These T cell receptor beta chains were read from a single sample in a study of neurological immune-mediated disorders. From the 5' RACE reads, TCRdb called clonotypes with MiXCR, one entry per CDR3 protein. The table shows fewer than 70,000 distinct CDR3 sequences, with more than 9.5% occurring only once. Sample: PBMCs. All receptors derive from a man aged 25-45 years in good health. CDR3s include the opening cysteine and the closing phenylalanine or tryptophan. The D gene is left open where the match is weak. Size values are once, few and many counts, or a class for expanded clones, and some rows have none.

D: TRBD2; V: TRBV27; J: TRBJ2-4; size: many; DNA: TGTGCCAGCACCGGACTCGGGGGGGGCGAAAACATTCAGTACTTC; CDR3: CASTGLGGGENIQYF
D: TRBD1; V: TRBV28; J: TRBJ1-5; size: many; DNA: TGTGCCAGCCTACCCCCGACAGGGAGCAATCAGCCCCAGCATTTT; CDR3: CASLPPTGSNQPQHF
D: NA; V: TRBV20-1; J: TRBJ2-5; size: many; DNA: TGCAGTGCTCTTGGGGAGGCGGGAGAGACCCAGTACTTC; CDR3: CSALGEAGETQYF
D: TRBD1; V: TRBV20-1; J: TRBJ2-3; size: many; DNA: TGCAGTGCCCCGGACAGGGTGGGCACAGATACGCAGTATTTT; CDR3: CSAPDRVGTDTQYF
D: NA; V: TRBV28; J: TRBJ2-5; size: many; DNA: TGTGCCAGCGAAACGCCTCGGGGCCAAGAGACCCAGTACTTC; CDR3: CASETPRGQETQYF
D: NA; V: TRBV6-1; J: TRBJ1-2; size: many; DNA: TGTGCCAGCAGTCAAACCCACAGGACAGCTAACTATGGCTACACCTTC; CDR3: CASSQTHRTANYGYTF
D: NA; V: TRBV28; J: TRBJ1-1; size: many; DNA: TGTGCCAGCAGTTTATTTCAGGGTTCGTGGTTAACTTTCTTT; CDR3: CASSLFQGSWLTFF
D: TRBD2; V: TRBV4-1; J: TRBJ2-7; size: NA; DNA: TGCGCCAGCAGCCAAGCTAGCACTAGCGGGGGGGCCTACGAGCAGTACTTC; CDR3: CASSQASTSGGAYEQYF
D: NA; V: TRBV5-6; J: TRBJ1-1; size: NA; DNA: TGTGCCAGCAGCTTACTGGGCCCGGACACTGAAGCTTTCTTT; CDR3: CASSLLGPDTEAFF
D: NA; V: TRBV20-1; J: TRBJ1-5; size: many; DNA: TGCAGTGCACACGACAGCGGGCAGCCCCAGCATTTT; CDR3: CSAHDSGQPQHF
D: TRBD1; V: TRBV3-1; J: TRBJ2-2; size: many; DNA: TGTGCCAGCAGCCCGACAGGGGCGAACACCGGGGAGCTGTTTTTT; CDR3: CASSPTGANTGELFF
D: TRBD2; V: TRBV28; J: TRBJ2-7; size: many; DNA: TGTGCCAGCAGGCAGACTAGCGGCTACGAGCAGTACTTC; CDR3: CASRQTSGYEQYF
D: NA; V: TRBV28; J: TRBJ2-4; size: many; DNA: TGTGCCAGCAGTTTTGCGGGGGCCAAAAACATTCAGTACTTC; CDR3: CASSFAGAKNIQYF
D: TRBD1; V: TRBV7-3; J: TRBJ2-7; size: many; DNA: TGTGCCAGCAGCCCGACGGCAACCGGGACAGGTCCGTACGAGCAGTACTTC; CDR3: CASSPTATGTGPYEQYF
D: TRBD1; V: TRBV7-9; J: TRBJ1-2; size: many; DNA: TGTGCCAGCAGCTGGACAGGGGGCTCTGGCTACACCTTC; CDR3: CASSWTGGSGYTF
D: NA; V: TRBV7-2; J: TRBJ1-5; size: many; DNA: TGTGCCAGCAGCCTATTGACAGGCTTTCAGCCCCAGCATTTT; CDR3: CASSLLTGFQPQHF
D: TRBD1; V: TRBV27; J: TRBJ2-7; size: NA; DNA: TGTGCCAGCAGTTTACAACAGGGGGCCGGCTTCGAGCAGTACTTC; CDR3: CASSLQQGAGFEQYF
D: TRBD2; V: TRBV27; J: TRBJ2-1; size: NA; DNA: TGTGCCAGCGGCCCGACCGGGGGGGCCTACAATGAGCAGTTCTTC; CDR3: CASGPTGGAYNEQFF
D: NA; V: TRBV5-1; J: TRBJ1-2; size: many; DNA: TGCGCCAGCAGCTTGAGTGTCAATAACTATGGCTACACCTTC; CDR3: CASSLSVNNYGYTF
D: TRBD2; V: TRBV5-1; J: TRBJ2-1; size: many; DNA: TGCGCCAGCAGCTTGCTTGCGGGAGGGCCCGATGAGCAGTTCTTC; CDR3: CASSLLAGGPDEQFF
D: NA; V: TRBV29-1; J: TRBJ2-7; size: many; DNA: TGCAGCGTTGTCACGGTCGTCCCCTACGAGCAGTACTTC; CDR3: CSVVTVVPYEQYF
D: TRBD2; V: TRBV2; J: TRBJ2-3; size: many; DNA: TGTGCCAGCAGTTATAAACTAGCGGGAGGGCCTGCAGATACGCAGTATTTT; CDR3: CASSYKLAGGPADTQYF
D: TRBD2; V: TRBV5-1; J: TRBJ2-7; size: many; DNA: TGCGCCAGCAGCCCGGGACTAGGATACTACGAGCAGTACTTC; CDR3: CASSPGLGYYEQYF
D: NA; V: TRBV28; J: TRBJ1-3; size: NA; DNA: TGTGCCAGCAGCCCCAGTCAGGGGCCTGGAAACACCATATATTTT; CDR3: CASSPSQGPGNTIYF
D: NA; V: TRBV5-6; J: TRBJ2-5; size: many; DNA: TGTGCCAGCAGCTCAATCGGGGGTCGGGAGACCCAGTACTTC; CDR3: CASSSIGGRETQYF
D: TRBD2; V: TRBV28; J: TRBJ2-3; size: many; DNA: TGTGCCAGCAGTTTCCTAGCGGGGGGCACAGATACGCAGTATTTT; CDR3: CASSFLAGGTDTQYF